These 22 T cell receptor beta chains were all obtained from the same sample, sequenced in a study of T-cell reconstitution after alpha-beta-depleted transplantation in children. Preparing the TCRbeta library involved the use of unique molecular identifiers. TCRdb redid the calling of the PCR reads with MiXCR, one entry per CDR3 protein. The data show approximately 240,000 distinct CDR3 sequences, approximately 9% seen once. Source: PBMCs from the stem cell graft donor, taken from the stem cell graft. These receptors came from a human donor who donated a stem cell graft to a child with acute lymphoblastic leukemia.

This clonotype was seen at least ten times. V and J are TRBV5-4 and TRBJ1-1, with a tentative D call TRBD1 (6 bases). The CDR3 has 13 residues. V shed 1 base and J shed 7 bases, with 11 bases lying between them. Germline V gene sequence: CDR1 SGHNT, CDR2 YYREEE (reference sequence). CDR3 DNA sequence: TGTGCCAGCAGCTTGACAGGGTTAGGTGAAGCTTTCTTT. This gives the protein CASSLTGLGEAFF.

Ten or more counts support this clonotype. The chain has TRBV27 and TRBJ1-6; D not certain. Germline V gene data show CDR1 as MNHEY and CDR2 as SMNVEV (reference sequence). V gave up 3 bases and J gave up 12 bases, with 9 bases separating them. CDR3 length: 12 residues. CDR3 nucleotides: TGTGCCAGCAGTTTCCCGGGTAGACCCCTCCACTTT. Protein: CASSFPGRPLHF.

The V call is TRBV27, the J call TRBJ2-1; D gene ambiguous. V lost 5 bases, J lost 10 bases, and 21 bases lay in between. The CDR3 consists of 15 residues. Germline V gene lookup returns CDR1 MNHEY and CDR2 SMNVEV (reference sequence). This CDR3 is CASSPRTQIPGEQFF. CDR3 bases: TGTGCCAGCAGTCCCCGGACCCAGATCCCAGGAGAGCAGTTCTTC.

The J gene is TRBJ1-6, the V gene TRBV15; unclear D gene. The V and J ends lost 3 bases and 0 bases respectively, with 9 bases between them. Germline CDR1 reads LNHNV; CDR2 reads YYDKDF (reference sequence). The CDR3 contains 16 residues. The CDR3: CATSSSWGSYNSPLHF. CDR3 sequence (DNA): TGTGCCACCAGCAGCTCTTGGGGCTCCTATAATTCACCCCTCCACTTT.

This clonotype was seen many times. CDR3 region: CASSRRQGMRNEQFF. The DNA of the CDR3 is TGTGCCAGCAGCCGTCGACAGGGGATGAGGAATGAGCAGTTCTTC. This chain connects TRBV12-3 or TRBV12-4 to TRBJ2-1; 8 positions match TRBD1. The J segment lost 7 bases and the V segment lost 6 bases, leaving 11 bases of the junction unmatched. This CDR3 contains 15 residues.

The gene calls are TRBV25-1 and TRBJ1-2; TRBD1 matches at 9 bases. J lost 6 bases, V lost 5 bases, and 10 bases had no gene match. This CDR3 is built from 15 residues. Germline CDR1 and CDR2: MGHDK and SYGVNS. CDR3 DNA: TGTGCCAGCAGTCGTACAACAGGGGGCGCGGATGGCTACACCTTC. As protein: CASSRTTGGADGYTF.

This clonotype has only a few counts. The chain is built from TRBV3-1 and TRBJ2-5; TRBD1 matches at 8 bases. The germline V gene encodes CDR1 LGHDT and CDR2 YNNKEL (reference sequence). J was trimmed by 1 base and V by 1 base; bases with no gene match: 11. This CDR3 region has 18 residues. For the CDR3, the DNA is TGTGCCAGCAGCCAAGCAAGGGGGGACAGGTCGCGCCAAGAGACCCAGTACTTC. It translates to CASSQARGDRSRQETQYF.

This clonotype was picked up a small number of times. V and J are TRBV7-8 and TRBJ1-6; 9 nucleotides match TRBD1. This CDR3 has 15 amino acids. Germline V gene sequence: CDR1 SGHVS, CDR2 FQNEAQ. V was clipped by 5 bases and J by 4 bases; unmatched bases: 3. Written as DNA, the CDR3 is TGTGCCAGCAGCCCGGGGACAGGGTATAATTCACCCCTCCACTTT. Translating it yields CASSPGTGYNSPLHF.

This clonotype was found a few times. V usage is TRBV5-1 and J usage is TRBJ2-3, with unresolved D. The CDR3 spans 12 residues. The germline V gene encodes CDR1 SGHRS and CDR2 YFSETQ. Between the trimmed V and J ends, which lost 0 bases and 14 bases, there was a span of 13 bases. CDR3 bases: TGCGCCAGCAGCTTGGACAGCCACTCTTGGTATTTT. Protein: CASSLDSHSWYF.

In this sample, this clonotype turned up a few times. The V gene is TRBV6-6, the J gene TRBJ1-2, with D uncertain. The V end was cut by 5 bases, the J end by 4 bases, with 11 bases between. Germline V lookup: CDR1 MNHNY, CDR2 SVGAGI (reference sequence). The CDR3 length is 13 residues. The CDR3 sequence: CASSRLDSYGYTF. CDR3 sequence (DNA): TGTGCCAGCAGTCGCTTAGACTCCTATGGCTACACCTTC.

This clonotype was counted at least ten times. The chain links TRBV6-5 to TRBJ1-6; a possible D gene is TRBD1 (5 bases). Trimming cost V 7 bases and J 8 bases, with 9 bases left between them. The CDR3 totals 12 residues. Germline loops: CDR1 MNHEY, CDR2 SVGAGI. The CDR3 reads CASNRQHSPLHF. CDR3 sequence (DNA): TGTGCCAGCAATAGACAGCATTCACCCCTCCACTTT.

This clonotype was picked up many times. This chain links TRBV6-1 with TRBJ1-5, with a possible D match to TRBD1 (5 bases). From germline, CDR1 is MNHNS and CDR2 SASEGT. Trimming took 7 bases from V and 2 from J, leaving 21 bases between them. This CDR3 spans 17 amino acids. The CDR3 bases are TGTGCCAGCACCCCGGGGAGGGGCGGGTTCGGCAATCAGCCCCAGCATTTT. This translates into CASTPGRGGFGNQPQHF.

The chain uses TRBV20-1 and TRBJ1-5; D might be TRBD1 (5 bases). Germline CDR1 is DFQATT and CDR2 is SNEGSKA (reference sequence). The V end was cut by 0 bases, the J end by 6 bases, with 15 bases between. CDR3 length: 15 amino acids. The CDR3 DNA reads as TGCAGTGCTAGAGATGGGGCACTGGGGGGTCAGCCCCAGCATTTT. It is translated as CSARDGALGGQPQHF.

V is TRBV5-1 and J is TRBJ2-7; 8 nucleotides align to TRBD1. CDR3 length: 16 amino acids. After removal of 1 base from V and 0 bases from J, the junction contained 6 bases not matched to a gene. Germline CDR1 reads SGHRS; CDR2 reads YFSETQ. The CDR3 sequence: CASSLFLGQASYEQYF. The CDR3 coding sequence is TGCGCCAGCAGCTTGTTTTTGGGACAGGCCTCCTACGAGCAGTACTTC.

This clonotype was found many times. The rearrangement uses TRBV2 and TRBJ2-3; 8 bases map to TRBD1. Losses at the gene ends were 6 bases for V and 2 bases for J; bases not matched to a gene: 7. Germline CDR1 is SNHLY and CDR2 is FYNNEI. The CDR3 contains 15 residues. CDR3 amino acids: CASRGTGTFTDTQYF. CDR3 nucleotide sequence: TGTGCCAGCAGAGGGACAGGAACGTTCACAGATACGCAGTATTTT.

The chain uses TRBV27 and TRBJ2-7; maybe TRBD1 (6 bases). Trimming took 5 bases from V and 4 from J, leaving 15 bases between them. The CDR3 runs 14 residues. The germline V gene has CDR1 MNHEY and CDR2 SMNVEV (reference sequence). The DNA of the CDR3 is TGTGCCAGCAGTCCGTGGACAGATACATACGAGCAGTACTTC. This translates into CASSPWTDTYEQYF.

The rearrangement joins TRBV12-3 or TRBV12-4 to TRBJ1-6; possibly TRBD1 for D (5 bases). With 2 bases removed from V and 10 bases from J, the gap between germline ends came to 9 bases. This CDR3 comprises 13 residues. CDR3 nucleotide sequence: TGTGCCAGCAGTTTATCAGGGTACTCACCCCTCCACTTT. Translated: CASSLSGYSPLHF.

This clonotype was counted at least ten times. The chain links TRBV4-1 to TRBJ2-7; TRBD1 matches at 7 bases. The CDR3 contains 16 residues. The junction had 5 bases not matched to a gene; V was cut back by 0 bases and J by 0 bases. Germline values: CDR1 MGHRA, CDR2 YSYEKL. The CDR3 region is CASSQDRGTASYEQYF. The CDR3 nucleotides are TGCGCCAGCAGCCAAGACCGTGGGACAGCCTCCTACGAGCAGTACTTC.

This chain uses TRBV11-2 with TRBJ2-5; 12 nucleotides match TRBD2. The ends lost 0 bases at V and 4 bases at J; junction bases unmatched: 3. Germline assignment: CDR1 SGHAT and CDR2 FQNNGV. The CDR3 loop spans 16 amino acids. CDR3 amino acids: CASSLDLAGGRETQYF. Written as DNA, the CDR3 is TGTGCCAGCAGCTTAGATCTAGCGGGGGGGCGAGAGACCCAGTACTTC.

This clonotype is labeled medium-sized (0.01 to 0.1%). The chain employs TRBV18 and TRBJ2-2, with a weak D call TRBD1 (6 bases). The CDR3 consists of 17 residues. Germline V gene sequence: CDR1 KGHSH, CDR2 LQKENI. V lost 3 bases to trimming and J lost 2 bases, with 16 bases between them. The CDR3 DNA follows: TGTGCCAGCTCACCGTTCAGGGGTTCGGGAAACACCGGGGAGCTGTTTTTT. Translated, it gives CASSPFRGSGNTGELFF.

This chain joins TRBV20-1 and TRBJ1-2; D might be TRBD1 (5 bases). Germline values: CDR1 DFQATT, CDR2 SNEGSKA (reference sequence). The CDR3 is 15 amino acids. V was shortened by 0 bases and J by 8 bases, with 19 bases between the two germline ends. CDR3 sequence: CSARDPLWGVEGYTF. The CDR3 nucleotides read TGCAGTGCTAGAGATCCACTCTGGGGGGTTGAAGGCTACACCTTC.

This clonotype was detected ten times or more. The V gene is TRBV5-1, the J gene TRBJ2-1, with TRBD2 matching over 8 bases. Germline trimming cut 7 bases from V and 10 bases from J; bases unmatched to any gene: 13. Germline V gene lookup returns CDR1 SGHRS and CDR2 YFSETQ. This CDR3 region has 14 residues. CDR3 in amino acids: CASEGSGDLWEQFF. For the CDR3, the DNA is TGCGCCAGCGAGGGTAGCGGGGACCTTTGGGAGCAGTTCTTC.